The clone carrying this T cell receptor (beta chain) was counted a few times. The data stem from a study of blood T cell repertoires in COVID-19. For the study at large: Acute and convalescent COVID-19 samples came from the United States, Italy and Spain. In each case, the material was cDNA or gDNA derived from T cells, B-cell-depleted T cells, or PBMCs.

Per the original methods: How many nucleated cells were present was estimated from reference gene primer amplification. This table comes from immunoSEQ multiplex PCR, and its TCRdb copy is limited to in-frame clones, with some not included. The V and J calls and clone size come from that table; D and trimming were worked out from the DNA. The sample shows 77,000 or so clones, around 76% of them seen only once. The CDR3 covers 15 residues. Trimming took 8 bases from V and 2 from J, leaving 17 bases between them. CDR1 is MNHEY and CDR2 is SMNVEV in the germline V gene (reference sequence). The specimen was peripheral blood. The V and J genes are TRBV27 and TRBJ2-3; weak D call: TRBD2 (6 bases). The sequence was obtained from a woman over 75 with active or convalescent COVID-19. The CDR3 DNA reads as TGTGCCAGCGGGGGACTGCAAATTGACACAGATACGCAGTATTTT. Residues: CASGGLQIDTDTQYF.